The 22 T cell receptor beta chains below all came from one sample that was sequenced in a study of cytomegalovirus exposure and HLA in healthy donors. The PCR had 60 Vbeta and 13 Jbeta primers. The table came from immunoSEQ multiplex PCR; TCRdb's copy has only in-frame clones and leaves some out. The data contain 75,000 to 90,000 clones, 75% to 90% of them singletons. The sequenced sample consisted of PBMCs. The receptors shown here come from a man aged 35-49 years in good health and CMV-seropositive.

V usage is TRBV6-5 and J usage is TRBJ2-7; 12 nucleotides match TRBD2. V gave up 4 bases and J gave up 3 bases; unmatched junction bases: 4. The CDR3 extends over 15 amino acids. Germline V gene sequence: CDR1 MNHEY, CDR2 SVGAGI. The CDR3 bases are TGTGCCAGCAGTTCCCCTAGCGGGAGGGGCTACGAGCAGTACTTC. This encodes CASSSPSGRGYEQYF.

This chain connects TRBV19 to TRBJ2-1; 11 bases line up with TRBD2. The CDR3 covers 18 residues. With V trimmed by 3 bases and J by 2 bases, 9 bases remained unmatched. Germline loops: CDR1 LNHDA, CDR2 SQIVND (reference sequence). The CDR3, as DNA: TGTGCCAGTAGTATGGGTGGGGTTAGCGGGAGGGCCTACAATGAGCAGTTCTTC. Its protein product is CASSMGGVSGRAYNEQFF.

The V gene is TRBV9, the J gene TRBJ1-4; TRBD1 matches 7 bases. V dropped 4 bases and J dropped 3; count of bases not matched to a gene: 6. Germline CDR1 SGDLS, CDR2 YYNGEE. The CDR3 extends over 15 amino acids. CDR3 region: CASSPRQGANEKLFF. DNA for the CDR3: TGTGCCAGCAGCCCTCGACAGGGAGCTAATGAAAAACTGTTTTTT.

The chain links TRBV28 to TRBJ2-7; 9 bases match TRBD1. Germline trimming cut 6 bases from V and 5 bases from J; bases unmatched to any gene: 8. This CDR3 is 14 amino acids long. Germline V gives CDR1 MDHEN, CDR2 SYDVKM. CDR3 sequence: CASRPGTGFNEQYF. For the CDR3, the DNA is TGTGCCAGCAGGCCCGGGACAGGGTTCAACGAGCAGTACTTC.

This chain joins TRBV2 and TRBJ1-5; maybe TRBD1 (5 bases). In germline, CDR1 is SNHLY, CDR2 FYNNEI. Trimming pared 4 bases from V and 2 bases from J, leaving 12 bases between. The CDR3 totals 15 residues. The CDR3 sequence: CASSGSGRGNQPQHF. DNA of the CDR3: TGTGCCAGCAGTGGGTCAGGGAGGGGCAATCAGCCCCAGCATTTT.

This clone has only a few counts. This chain uses TRBV14 with TRBJ1-1, with 10 bases matching TRBD1. V lost 1 base, J lost 5 bases, and 7 bases stayed unmatched. In germline, CDR1 is SGHDN, CDR2 FVKESK. CDR3 size: 16 residues. The CDR3 region has the DNA TGTGCCAGCAGCCAAGCGACAGGGGGCGGTGGGACTGAAGCTTTCTTT. Its protein is CASSQATGGGGTEAFF.

This chain links TRBV11-1 with TRBJ2-1; 11 nucleotides align to TRBD2. There are 15 residues in the CDR3. With V trimmed by 2 bases and J by 8 bases, 5 bases remained unmatched. Germline values: CDR1 SGHAT, CDR2 FQDESV (reference sequence). CDR3 sequence: CASSLISGGAHEQFF. In DNA, the CDR3 is TGTGCCAGCAGCTTAATTAGCGGGGGGGCACATGAGCAGTTCTTC.

The rearrangement uses TRBV19 and TRBJ2-2, with D possibly matching TRBD1 (6 bases). V was cut by 6 bases and J by 1 base, with 9 bases left in between. Germline CDR1 is LNHDA and CDR2 is SQIVND (reference sequence). The CDR3 length is 14 residues. The DNA for the CDR3 is TGTGCCAGTAGGGGCAGGGGGAACACCGGGGAGCTGTTTTTT. It translates to CASRGRGNTGELFF.

J is TRBJ1-5 and V is TRBV21-1; the table's D gene call, TRBD1, was not cross checked with the DNA. TRBV21-1 is a pseudogene. The CDR3 totals 16 residues. The chain's CDR3 is CASSKGGQGTNQPQHF. The CDR3 nucleotides are TGTGCCAGCAGCAAAGGGGGACAGGGGACTAATCAGCCCCAGCATTTT.

J is TRBJ2-5 and V is TRBV10-3; 12 bases agree with TRBD1. The J call may be incorrect, as the DNA end agrees better with TRBJ2-7. Germline assignment: CDR1 ENHRY and CDR2 SYGVKD. The CDR3 totals 17 residues. The CDR3 reads CAISEPPTGTGGVEQYF. In DNA form, the CDR3 reads TGTGCCATCAGTGAGCCACCTACCGGGACAGGGGGCGTCGAGCAGTACTTC.

The rearrangement joins TRBV7-2 to TRBJ1-1; the D gene is possibly TRBD1 (5 bases). The CDR3 has 14 residues. Germline-derived CDR1 and CDR2 are SGHTA and FQGNSA. Trimming stripped 3 bases from V and 5 bases from J, with 13 bases between. CDR3 residues: CASSFQGRNTEAFF. As DNA, the CDR3 is TGTGCCAGCAGCTTTCAGGGAAGGAATACTGAAGCTTTCTTT.

The chain couples TRBV5-4 to TRBJ1-2, with TRBD1 matching over 7 bases. J lost 8 bases, V lost 4 bases, and 11 bases had no gene match. CDR1 and CDR2 (germline): SGHNT, YYREEE (reference sequence). The CDR3 contains 14 residues. This CDR3 is CASSAGQELLGYTF. The CDR3 nucleotides are TGTGCCAGCAGCGCCGGACAGGAACTTCTAGGCTACACCTTC.

This chain joins TRBV7-3 and TRBJ2-2; TRBD2 might be the D (5 bases). CDR1 and CDR2 (germline): SGHTA, FQGTGA. V was shortened by 4 bases and J by 8 bases, with 11 bases between the two germline ends. This CDR3 region has 13 residues. The CDR3, as DNA: TGTGCCAGCAGCTCGAGGACTGCGGGGGAGCTGTTTTTT. Translating it yields CASSSRTAGELFF.

This rearrangement joins TRBV5-1 to TRBJ2-1, with 7 bases fitting TRBD2. Germline values: CDR1 SGHRS, CDR2 YFSETQ. The CDR3 totals 15 residues. The V segment lost 2 bases and the J segment 0 bases; nucleotides outside the gene matches: 2. The CDR3 DNA reads TGCGCCAGCAGCTTAGGCGGGAGCTCCTACAATGAGCAGTTCTTC. Translation gives CASSLGGSSYNEQFF. Together with reference TRBV5-1 and TRBJ2-1, the CDR3 gives the full variable domain: KAGVTQTPRYLIKTRGQQVTLSCSPISGHRSVSWYQQTPGQGLQFLFEYFSETQRNKGNFPGRFSGRQFSNSRSEMNVSTLELGDSALYLCASSLGGSSYNEQFFGPGTRLTVL.

The chain has TRBV14 and TRBJ2-5; unclear D gene. The germline V and J ends were trimmed by 2 bases and 5 bases, with 3 bases remaining between them. Germline V gene lookup returns CDR1 SGHDN and CDR2 FVKESK. This CDR3 is built from 11 residues. The DNA for the CDR3 is TGTGCCAGCAGCCAACGGGAGACCCAGTACTTC. Its translation: CASSQRETQYF.

CDR3 DNA: TGCGCCAGCAGCTTGGACGCGACAACAGATACGCAGTATTTT. Protein sequence: CASSLDATTDTQYF. The V and J genes are TRBV5-1 and TRBJ2-3; D is undetermined. With 0 bases removed from V and 3 bases from J, the gap between germline ends came to 8 bases. Germline CDR1 reads SGHRS; CDR2 reads YFSETQ. This CDR3 is built from 14 residues.

The chain is built from TRBV30 and TRBJ2-7; TRBD2 might be the D (5 bases). Germline-derived CDR1 and CDR2 are GTSNPN and SVGIG (reference sequence). This CDR3 has 15 amino acids. Trimming pared 1 base from V and 2 bases from J, leaving 15 bases between. The DNA of the CDR3 is TGTGCCTGGAGTGATGGGGAGATTGTGACCTACGAGCAGTACTTC. Its translation: CAWSDGEIVTYEQYF.

This clone came up once. V usage is TRBV18 and J usage is TRBJ1-5, with D unclear. V was trimmed by 3 bases and J by 9 bases, leaving 15 bases between them. Per germline, CDR1 KGHSH and CDR2 LQKENI. This CDR3 has 14 amino acids. The CDR3 spells CASSPGMGYGPQHF. CDR3 DNA sequence: TGTGCCAGCTCACCCGGGATGGGGTATGGGCCCCAGCATTTT. The complete variable domain, with remaining parts taken from reference TRBV18 and TRBJ1-5, reads NAGVMQNPRHLVRRRGQEARLRCSPMKGHSHVYWYRQLPEEGLKFMVYLQKENIIDESGMPKERFSAEFPKEGPSILRIQQVVRGDSAAYFCASSPGMGYGPQHFGDGTRLSIL.

This chain joins TRBV21-1 and TRBJ2-6; the table assigns TRBD2, which was not confirmed against the DNA. TRBV21-1 is labeled a pseudogene. The CDR3 spans 17 residues. CDR3: CASSNSEGASGANVLTF. In DNA, the CDR3 is TGTGCCAGCAGCAATTCCGAGGGAGCCTCTGGGGCCAACGTCCTGACTTTC.

The chain combines TRBV10-3 with TRBJ1-3; D unclear. Germline V gene lookup returns CDR1 ENHRY and CDR2 SYGVKD. V was pared by 4 bases and J by 0 bases, with 13 bases between. The CDR3 has 16 amino acids. Written as DNA, the CDR3 is TGTGCCATCAGTGGGCAGCCAGGCACCTCTGGAAACACCATATATTTT. The encoded protein is CAISGQPGTSGNTIYF.

This chain uses TRBV6-4 with TRBJ2-5, with TRBD2 matching 12 bases. The CDR3 totals 16 residues. V was clipped by 4 bases and J by 2 bases; unmatched bases: 5. The germline gives CDR1 MRHNA, CDR2 SNTAGT. The CDR3 sequence: CASSGTLAGGQETQYF. The DNA of the CDR3 is TGTGCCAGCAGTGGAACCCTAGCGGGGGGGCAAGAGACCCAGTACTTC.

CDR3 bases: TGTGCCAGCAGCTCCTTAAACAGGGGGGATACGCAGTATTTT. This gives the protein CASSSLNRGDTQYF. This chain links TRBV7-2 with TRBJ2-3; the match to TRBD1 covers 8 bases. Germline trimming cut 4 bases from V and 6 bases from J; bases unmatched to any gene: 6. Germline assignment: CDR1 SGHTA and CDR2 FQGNSA. CDR3 length: 14 amino acids.